This entry is about one T cell receptor beta chain. Its antigen is not identified. This entry is derived from a study of shared clonotypes between healthy human individuals. Study conclusions and caveats: Roughly 5% of naive CD4 clonotypes were common to a handful of donors. Sequencing depth was expected to affect clonotype sharing among donors. Inspection by rarefaction showed sorted-subset sequencing to be incomplete despite large depth.

V lost 5 bases and J 3 bases, leaving 9 bases between the germline ends. The CDR3 runs 13 residues. Germline V CDR1 and CDR2: SGHTA, FQGTGA. TCRdb's table, derived via immunoSEQ multiplex PCR, lists solely in-frame clones and lacks some. The table shows about 330,000 clones, with around 72% occurring only once. Sequenced material: memory CD4+ T cells sorted from blood. As for subset: CD45RA-negative fraction. The TCR comes from a man aged 30 to 45 in good health. This rearrangement joins TRBV7-3 to TRBJ2-3; unclear D gene. CDR3 sequence reads: CASSLRETDTQYF. Here the CDR3 DNA reads TGTGCCAGCAGCCTAAGGGAAACAGATACGCAGTATTTT.